This entry is about one TCR beta chain. Its recognized antigen is unknown. Base qualities are missing; no much larger clone stands one base away. The time point label, read with the paper, signifies: about 28 days (+/-7) after the second vaccine dose. Because spike-specific TCR depth and breadth did not differ between the two schedules, AZD1222 recipients who got a second dose at roughly 4 weeks were pooled with those who got a second dose at roughly 12 weeks. The vaccinee samples were drawn from two UK trials, COV001 and COV002, one of which was a single-blind randomized controlled phase 2/3 trial testing AZD1222 (ChAdOx1 nCoV-19) in healthy adults. For TCRbeta chain sequencing, PBMC samples from trial participants were taken at day 0 and at day 28 after the second dose. The V end loses 5 bases and the J end loses 7 bases, and a stretch of 18 bases separates them. Inclusive of the bounding cysteine and phenylalanine, the CDR3 is 15 residues long. The kept DNA is CDR3 alone, 45 bases in frame from the first base. Looking up the germline V gene yields CDR1 KGHSH and CDR2 LQKENI.

The data were obtained in a study of T cell responses to AZD1222 COVID-19 vaccine listed by TCRdb under 2021. Background for the entire study: TCR sequencing covered 233 trial participants: 200 to 210 given two doses of AZD1222 and 26 given two doses of MenACWY control vaccine. Trial participants were enrolled by age into 18-55, 56-69 and 70-plus year subgroups, with around 150, 28 and 57 TCR-sequenced participants respectively. Findings and caveats that apply to the study as a whole: Reportedly, close to half of the unique spike-specific TCRs recognized epitopes lying outside the regions that are mutated in the B.1.351 and B.1.1.7 variants. Participants were mostly white British and included more females than males, and it was suggested by the authors that clonal diversity may have been underestimated. A significant rise in spike-specific TCR breadth and depth was observed after two AZD1222 doses relative to day 0 and relative to MenACWY recipients. The 56-69-year group was small, and its depth increase did not reach significance, likely because of low power. Conclusions about previously exposed vaccinees were limited because only six AZD1222 recipients were SARS-CoV-2 seropositive at baseline. Because no day 14 peak-response samples were available, the repertoires could be characterized only after the peak T cell response. The vaccine-associated CD4 TCRs covered the entire spike protein, and the dominant responses fell in regions 160-218 and 743-854.

The CDR3 regions of human TCRbeta chains were analyzed by immunosequencing. The authors processed their data as follows. Repertoire TCRs were matched against a reference library of SARS-CoV-2-specific TCRs generated with the MIRA antigen-specificity platform. Breadth was defined as the fraction of unique TCRs that were SARS-CoV-2-associated, and depth was defined as the fraction of total T cells that were SARS-CoV-2-associated. Using the MIRA data, each spike-specific TCR was assigned both to the spike region to which the TCR was reactive and to a CD4 or CD8 class. Log10-transformed breadth and depth values were compared by one-way ANOVA with Sidak's multiple comparisons tests. What TCRdb holds here is the immuneACCESS table cut down to in-frame rearrangements. Part of the clones is not present; checked against another copy, under half of the missing clones reflect an unresolved V gene, and the others are unexplained. The V and J calls and clone size were taken over from that table, and D and trimming were inferred from the DNA. In this sample the table shows about 120,000 clones, roughly 86% of which occur a single time. The top ten hold 3% of the sample.

The sample consisted of peripheral blood, taken 28 days after the second AZD1222 dose. The chain is assembled from TRBV18 and TRBJ1-5; 6 matching bases give a weak D call of TRBD1. This TCR was recovered from an adult who received the AZD1222 COVID-19 vaccine. The nucleotide sequence reads TGTGCCAGCTCAGGTGGAACAGGGAGAGAGCAGCCCCAGCATTTT. Its product reads: CASSGGTGREQPQHF.